A single sample is the source of the 23 T cell receptor beta chains below, sequenced in a study of technical replicates of blood from several donors (dated by TCRdb to about 2017). Libraries came from the immunoSEQ multiplex PCR assay. TCRdb's version of the immuneACCESS table is confined to in-frame rearrangements and falls short of the full clone set. An unresolved V gene accounts for under half of the shortfall where checked; the remainder is of unknown origin. The sample table shows around 84,000 clones, and roughly 98% are seen once. Around 0.15% of the sample rests with the top ten. The sample consisted of T cells isolated from PBMCs. The receptor source for this set is a human donor in good health.

The chain links TRBV6-1 to TRBJ1-6; possible D gene TRBD1, 5 bases. V lost 2 bases and J lost 6, with 14 bases in between. Germline V gene data show CDR1 as MNHNS and CDR2 as SASEGT. The CDR3 has 16 residues. The CDR3 loop reads CASSEPQGVINSPLHF. In nucleotides, the CDR3 is TGTGCCAGCAGTGAACCCCAAGGGGTGATTAATTCACCCCTCCACTTT.

The chain recombines TRBV6-1 with TRBJ1-5; TRBD1 matches at 8 bases. Trimming took 9 bases from V and 3 from J; bases not matched to a gene: 4. Germline V gene sequence: CDR1 MNHNS, CDR2 SASEGT. CDR3 length equals 13 residues. In DNA form, the CDR3 reads TGTGCCAGTCGGACAGGGAACAATCAGCCCCAGCATTTT. This gives the protein CASRTGNNQPQHF.

This clone was counted a single time. This chain connects TRBV7-3 to TRBJ2-7, with 8 bases identical to TRBD1. Germline lookup yields CDR1 SGHTA and CDR2 FQGTGA. CDR3 length: 14 amino acids. The J segment lost 4 bases and the V segment lost 5 bases, leaving 7 bases of the junction unmatched. CDR3 DNA sequence: TGTGCCAGCAGCGCTGGACAGGGAGAATACGAGCAGTACTTC. Residues: CASSAGQGEYEQYF.

This sequence joins TRBV30 and TRBJ2-2, with 7 bases matching TRBD1. Germline loops: CDR1 GTSNPN, CDR2 SVGIG (reference sequence). With 8 bases clipped from V and 1 base from J, the junction kept 1 base outside the gene matches. The CDR3 runs 12 residues. CDR3 bases: TGTGCCGGACAGGAGAACACCGGGGAGCTGTTTTTT. This translates into CAGQENTGELFF. The whole variable domain, filled in from reference TRBV30 and TRBJ2-2, reads SQTIHQWPATLVQPVGSPLSLECTVEGTSNPNLYWYRQAAGRGLQLLFYSVGIGQISSEVPQNLSASRPQDRQFILSSKKLLLSDSGFYLCAGQENTGELFFGEGSRLTVL.

The chain employs TRBV7-6 and TRBJ1-1; tentatively, D is TRBD1 (5 bases). The V end lost 4 bases, the J end lost 7 bases, and 7 bases lay between the germline ends. The CDR3 sequence is 11 residues long. Germline loops: CDR1 SGHVS, CDR2 FNYEAQ. CDR3 DNA sequence: TGTGCCAGCAGCTCGACAGTTGAAGCTTTCTTT. This translates into CASSSTVEAFF.

This clone occurred once. This chain uses TRBV25-1 with TRBJ1-6, with D possibly being TRBD1 (5 bases). The CDR3 extends over 15 amino acids. Germline V CDR1 and CDR2: MGHDK, SYGVNS. V was pared by 4 bases and J by 4 bases, with 11 bases between. CDR3 DNA: TGTGCCAGCAGTGCGGGGGGTCGTTATAATTCACCCCTCCACTTT. As protein: CASSAGGRYNSPLHF.

The CDR3 bases are TGTGCCAGCAGCTTGGGGGCCGGCTATGGCTACACCTTC. This sequence encodes CASSLGAGYGYTF. V gene TRBV7-9 combines with J gene TRBJ1-2, with D perhaps matching TRBD1 (6 bases). Deletions cut 3 bases from V and 4 bases from J, with 9 bases between. The length of the CDR3 is 13 residues. The germline V gene encodes CDR1 SEHNR and CDR2 FQNEAQ (reference sequence).

The chain employs TRBV10-1 and TRBJ1-1, with D perhaps matching TRBD1 (6 bases). Looked up from germline, CDR1 is WNHNN and CDR2 is SYGVQD (reference sequence). The CDR3 is 15 amino acids. The ends were cut back, 0 bases at V and 5 bases at J, with 13 bases in the middle. CDR3 in DNA: TGCGCCAGCAGTGAGTCGACAGGCTGGAGGACTGAAGCTTTCTTT. It yields the protein CASSESTGWRTEAFF.

The chain is built from TRBV28 and TRBJ1-5; D is possibly TRBD1 (5 bases). V lost 3 bases to trimming and J lost 1 base, with 13 bases between them. The germline gives CDR1 MDHEN, CDR2 SYDVKM. The CDR3 has 16 amino acids. Written as DNA, the CDR3 is TGTGCCAGCAGTTTTGAAGGGGCTGGGAGCAATCAGCCCCAGCATTTT. Translated, it gives CASSFEGAGSNQPQHF.

This sequence joins TRBV5-6 and TRBJ2-7, with a weak D call TRBD1 (6 bases). V gave up 0 bases and J gave up 3 bases, with 10 bases separating them. Germline loops: CDR1 SGHDT, CDR2 YYEEEE. The CDR3 contains 14 residues. CDR3 in amino acids: CASSLVTGYYEQYF. The CDR3 bases are TGTGCCAGCAGCTTGGTGACAGGTTACTACGAGCAGTACTTC.

The chain carries TRBV11-2 and TRBJ2-7; 9 positions match TRBD1. The germline V gene encodes CDR1 SGHAT and CDR2 FQNNGV. Germline trimming cut 4 bases from V and 2 bases from J; bases unmatched to any gene: 6. The CDR3 has 15 residues. Here the CDR3 reads CASSSTDRGAYEQYF. The CDR3 DNA reads TGTGCCAGCAGCTCGACAGACAGGGGGGCCTACGAGCAGTACTTC.

V gene TRBV6-1 combines with J gene TRBJ1-2, with 7 nucleotides matching TRBD1. The CDR3 extends over 12 amino acids. Trimming cost V 6 bases and J 6 bases; bases outside gene matches: 4. The germline gives CDR1 MNHNS, CDR2 SASEGT. The CDR3 DNA reads TGTGCCAGCAGGACAGGGTCGCATGGCTACACCTTC. As protein: CASRTGSHGYTF.

The chain uses TRBV19 and TRBJ2-1; 8 bases are shared with TRBD2. This CDR3 spans 15 amino acids. The germline V gene has CDR1 LNHDA and CDR2 SQIVND (reference sequence). V was clipped by 6 bases and J by 0 bases; unmatched bases: 4. CDR3 coding DNA: TGTGCCAGTAGGGCAAGCGGGAGCTCCTACAATGAGCAGTTCTTC. Protein sequence: CASRASGSSYNEQFF.

Here the CDR3 reads CASSPIGQVSYEQYF. CDR3 sequence (DNA): TGTGCCAGCAGTCCGATAGGACAGGTTTCCTACGAGCAGTACTTC. The gene calls are TRBV2 and TRBJ2-7; 7 bases are shared with TRBD1. V shed 5 bases, J shed 1 base, and the junction held 8 bases outside the gene matches. Germline-derived CDR1 and CDR2 are SNHLY and FYNNEI. The CDR3 consists of 15 residues.

This chain uses TRBV7-9 with TRBJ1-2; D not certain. CDR1 and CDR2 (germline): SEHNR, FQNEAQ (reference sequence). V was trimmed by 2 bases and J by 0 bases, leaving 13 bases between them. The CDR3 is made up of 16 amino acids. The CDR3 coding sequence is TGTGCCAGCAGCTTACTCGGAGGGCATTCTAACTATGGCTACACCTTC. It codes for CASSLLGGHSNYGYTF.

CDR3 bases: TGTGCCAGCAGCTTACTAGGGCAGGGGCAGTACTTC. It is translated as CASSLLGQGQYF. The chain carries TRBV7-2 and TRBJ2-7; maybe TRBD1 (5 bases). V was pared by 2 bases and J by 9 bases, with 11 bases between. The CDR3 loop spans 12 amino acids. Germline-derived CDR1 and CDR2 are SGHTA and FQGNSA.

The V gene is TRBV30, the J gene TRBJ2-1; 14 bases fit TRBD2. The germline gives CDR1 GTSNPN, CDR2 SVGIG (reference sequence). The CDR3 runs to 13 residues. V lost 8 bases and J lost 7; bases outside the gene matches: 4. The CDR3 coding sequence is TGTGCCGGTCGACTAGCGGGGGGGAATGAGCAGTTCTTC. Residues: CAGRLAGGNEQFF.

The chain joins TRBV11-3 to TRBJ2-3, with D perhaps TRBD1 (5 bases). CDR3 length equals 14 residues. In germline, CDR1 is SGHNT, CDR2 YENEEA. The V end was cut by 6 bases, the J end by 0 bases, with 10 bases between. The CDR3 loop reads CASSRTLSTDTQYF. The CDR3 DNA sequence: TGTGCCAGCAGTCGGACATTGAGCACAGATACGCAGTATTTT.

The genes are TRBV10-1 and TRBJ2-3; 9 bases are shared with TRBD2. The germline V gene has CDR1 WNHNN and CDR2 SYGVQD (reference sequence). The V gene end was trimmed by 8 bases and the J gene end by 6 bases; junction bases not matched to a gene: 9. The CDR3 totals 14 residues. For the CDR3, the DNA is TGCGCCAGCGCGGAGCTAGCGGGGAGCGATACGCAGTATTTT. This gives the protein CASAELAGSDTQYF.

The V gene is TRBV7-3, the J gene TRBJ2-5; 8 nucleotides align to TRBD2. This CDR3 comprises 15 residues. From germline, CDR1 is SGHTA and CDR2 FQGTGA. V lost 5 bases and J lost 4; bases outside the gene matches: 9. The CDR3 here is CASSNRGGLSETQYF. Here the CDR3 DNA reads TGTGCCAGCAGCAACCGGGGGGGCTTATCAGAGACCCAGTACTTC.

V and J are TRBV9 and TRBJ2-5, with D maybe TRBD2 (5 bases). The germline V gene has CDR1 SGDLS and CDR2 YYNGEE. The CDR3 runs 14 residues. V shed 0 bases and J shed 1 base, with 7 bases lying between them. The CDR3 DNA reads TGTGCCAGCAGCGTAGGTCGGGGCCAAGAGACCCAGTACTTC. Translating gives CASSVGRGQETQYF.

The V call is TRBV19, the J call TRBJ2-1, with D tentatively TRBD1 (5 bases). V lost 5 bases to trimming and J lost 2 bases, with 7 bases between them. CDR3 length: 13 amino acids. Looked up from germline, CDR1 is LNHDA and CDR2 is SQIVND (reference sequence). CDR3 in amino acids: CASSGAAYNEQFF. The CDR3, as DNA: TGTGCCAGTAGTGGGGCAGCCTACAATGAGCAGTTCTTC.

The V gene is TRBV28, the J gene TRBJ2-1, with 11 bases that match TRBD2. The germline V gene has CDR1 MDHEN and CDR2 SYDVKM. This CDR3 comprises 17 residues. V was pared by 3 bases and J by 6 bases, with 10 bases of the junction left unmatched. The CDR3 DNA reads as TGTGCCAGCAGTTTTCGCTCCATAGCGGGAGGGTCCAATGAGCAGTTCTTC. It translates to CASSFRSIAGGSNEQFF.